The subject of this entry is one T cell receptor beta chain. The target of this receptor is not known. No much larger clone exists at a distance of one base, and base qualities are not known. Profiling of TCR beta VDJ combinations and CDR3 sequences used genomic DNA as the template. TCR repertoire sequencing was run on an Illumina HiSeq 2000. The authors' analysis ran thus. TRBV/TRBJ rearrangement plots, CDR3 size and DJ length profiles, and Simpson's diversity index were used to assess repertoires. The immunodominant clone was defined as the most abundant DNA sequence in deep sequencing data. CDR3 amino acid sequences were checked for sharing between subjects and were compared against published repertoires and the VDJdb database. TCRdb took the public reads, trimmed them with fastp at Q25, ran MiXCR for clone calling and kept in-frame beta chains. Under each unique CDR3 protein, matching rows form one entry showing the most common genes and DNA. Clone size and V and J calls follow TCRdb, not the original study. Here the sample has 150,000 to 200,000 distinct CDR3 sequences; 64% occur a single time. 46% of the sample comes from the top ten.

The CDR3 starts with the cysteine, ends with the phenylalanine, and has 15 residues. Only the CDR3 part of the read is kept: 45 bases, read in frame from the first base. According to the germline V gene, CDR1 reads SNHLY and CDR2 reads FYNNEI. For this chain, trimming is 7 bases at the V end and 4 bases at the J end, and the number of junction bases without a gene match is 6. The study deep-sequenced TCR repertoires of sorted CD4+ and CD8+ blood T cells from severe aplastic anemia patients and healthy subjects. Ficoll-Paque density gradient centrifugation was used to isolate peripheral blood mononuclear cells. Before DNA extraction, CD4+ and CD8+ T cells were sorted with FACS or magnetic beads. This sample is drawn from a study of CD8+CD57+ T cells in acquired aplastic anemia (dated by TCRdb to the late 2010s). Study-wide context: On average, sorted CD4+ and CD8+ cells yielded around 3.5 ug of extracted DNA, with a range of about 0.19 to 30 ug.

What the research found in general, with its limitations: Around 28 CD8+ CDR3 sequences were found to be shared between patients and controls, but these sequences appeared to be highly expressed in patients and within the immunodominant clones of the patients. No significant difference in CD8+ Simpson's diversity was found between patients and healthy controls (P=0.060).

The V and J segments used are TRBV2 and TRBJ2-1; 11 bases in the middle match TRBD2. The specimen sequenced was sorted CD4+, CD8+, or CD8+CD57+ T cells (not recorded which) from PBMCs. The receptor comes from a human donor with severe aplastic anemia or a healthy control (not recorded which). The CDR3 in this case is CASTRRLAGYNEQFF. The bases are TGTGCCAGCACCCGTCGACTAGCGGGATACAATGAGCAGTTCTTC.